This TCR beta chain was identified during a study of CD8+CD57+ T cells in acquired aplastic anemia. This clonotype ranks as medium-sized. Genomic DNA templated the TCR beta VDJ and CDR3 profiling. Each CDR3 protein gets one entry after TCRdb re-called the reads with MiXCR. The sample lists more than 45,000 distinct CDR3 sequences, roughly three fifths occurring once. Sequencing was done on patients that had shown CD8+CD57+ cell expansion by flow cytometry. Losses at the gene ends were 4 bases for V and 10 bases for J; bases not matched to a gene: 3. The CDR3 is 12 amino acids. CDR1 LNHNV and CDR2 YYDKDF come from the germline V gene (reference sequence).

The TCR was taken from a human donor with aplastic anemia. The sequenced sample consisted of sorted CD4+, CD8+, or CD8+CD57+ T cells (not recorded which) from PBMCs. This chain joins TRBV15 and TRBJ2-1; TRBD2 agrees at 8 bases. The CDR3 loop reads CATSNGLAEQFF. CDR3 coding DNA: TGTGCCACCAGCAACGGACTAGCCGAGCAGTTCTTC.